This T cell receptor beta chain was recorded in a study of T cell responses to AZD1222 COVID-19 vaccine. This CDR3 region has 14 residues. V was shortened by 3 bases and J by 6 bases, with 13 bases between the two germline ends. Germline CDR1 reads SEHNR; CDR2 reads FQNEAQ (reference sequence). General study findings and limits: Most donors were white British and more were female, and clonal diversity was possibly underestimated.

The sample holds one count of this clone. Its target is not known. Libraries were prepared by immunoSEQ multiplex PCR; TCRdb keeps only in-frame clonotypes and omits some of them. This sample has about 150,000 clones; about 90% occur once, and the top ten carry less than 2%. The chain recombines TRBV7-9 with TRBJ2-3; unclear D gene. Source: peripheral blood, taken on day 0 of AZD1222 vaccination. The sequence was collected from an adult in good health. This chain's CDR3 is CASSLLPRGDTQYF. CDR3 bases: TGTGCCAGCAGCTTGCTGCCCCGTGGGGATACGCAGTATTTT.